Each of the 6 T cell receptor beta chains below was sequenced from the same sample in a study of blood T cell repertoires in COVID-19. Clones were read by immunoSEQ multiplex PCR, and TCRdb kept only the in-frame ones, dropping some. Of about 27,000 clones detected, about 83% appear once; the ten largest clones hold 25%. The sequencing input was peripheral blood. The receptors stem from a man between 65 and 85 years old with active COVID-19.

The table lists this clone with a few counts. This chain connects TRBV19 to TRBJ2-4; D perhaps matches TRBD2 (5 bases). The ends were cut back, 5 bases at V and 0 bases at J, with 11 bases in the middle. Germline V gives CDR1 LNHDA, CDR2 SQIVND (reference sequence). The CDR3 is made up of 15 amino acids. The chain's CDR3 is CASSPRGTAKNIQYF. As DNA, the CDR3 is TGTGCCAGTAGTCCCCGGGGTACAGCCAAAAACATTCAGTACTTC.

This rearrangement joins TRBV11-2 to TRBJ1-3, with no clear D. The CDR3 covers 17 residues. Trimming cost V 2 bases and J 0 bases, with 14 bases left between them. The V gene's germline CDR1 is SGHAT and CDR2 FQNNGV. Written as DNA, the CDR3 is TGTGCCAGCAGCTTATCGGCAGGCCCACGCTCTGGAAACACCATATATTTT. Translated: CASSLSAGPRSGNTIYF.

J is TRBJ2-1 and V is TRBV18, with 8 bases lining up with TRBD2. Per germline, CDR1 KGHSH and CDR2 LQKENI. Trimming took 6 bases from V and 3 from J; bases not matched to a gene: 10. CDR3 length: 16 amino acids. In nucleotides, the CDR3 is TGTGCCAGCTCCCTCACCCCGGGGGGGTACTACAATGAGCAGTTCTTC. This gives the protein CASSLTPGGYYNEQFF.

Details on this clone: A much larger clone differs by one base, so this may be a read error. The chain carries TRBV6-5 and TRBJ2-7, with 7 nucleotides matching TRBD1. V was clipped by 5 bases and J by 2 bases; unmatched bases: 3. CDR3 size: 13 residues. Germline V CDR1 and CDR2: MNHEY, SVGAGI. The DNA for the CDR3 is TGTGCCAGCAGTCCCGGGACAGCCTACGAGCAGTACTTC. It is translated as CASSPGTAYEQYF.

The gene calls are TRBV28 and TRBJ2-2, with 8 bases lining up with TRBD1. The CDR3 loop spans 16 amino acids. J lost 1 base, V lost 5 bases, and 6 bases had no gene match. Looked up from germline, CDR1 is MDHEN and CDR2 is SYDVKM. The CDR3: CASSAVGTGNTGELFF. CDR3 DNA: TGTGCCAGCAGTGCCGTAGGGACAGGGAACACCGGGGAGCTGTTTTTT.

The gene calls are TRBV7-9 and TRBJ1-1, with TRBD1 as a possible D gene (5 bases). Trimming removed 5 bases at V and 5 bases at J, with 15 bases between. The germline V gene has CDR1 SEHNR and CDR2 FQNEAQ (reference sequence). This CDR3 contains 14 residues. CDR3 DNA sequence: TGTGCCAGCAGCCGCGGGACCGCGGTGACTGAAGCTTTCTTT. Amino acid sequence: CASSRGTAVTEAFF.